This T cell receptor beta chain was profiled in a study of cytotoxic CD8 clonotypes in ibrutinib-treated CLL. Study-level points and caveats: Higher clonality was seen at ibrutinib response and a return toward baseline at progression.

Depth targeted 1 in 200,000 to 1 in 1 million T cells, averaging roughly 9.3x coverage per clonotype. Sequenced by immunoSEQ multiplex PCR; TCRdb stores in-frame clones only, minus some. This table has fewer than 300,000 clones, about 72% appearing once. From germline, CDR1 is SGHNT and CDR2 YYREEE (reference sequence). V was cut by 1 base and J by 3 bases, with 5 bases left in between. This CDR3 contains 13 residues. This clone occurred a few times. What it binds is unknown. The clonotype comes from a human donor with chronic lymphocytic leukemia. The sample in question was PBMCs, obtained at disease progression, from a patient treated with ibrutinib. This sequence joins TRBV5-4 and TRBJ2-4; no clear D gene. The CDR3, as DNA: TGTGCCAGCAGCTTGAACGACAAAAACATTCAGTACTTC. Protein sequence: CASSLNDKNIQYF.